This T cell receptor (beta chain) was sequenced for a study of T-cell memory formation after mild COVID-19. CDR3 length: 13 residues. Trimming cost V 4 bases and J 2 bases, with 8 bases left between them. In this sample, this clonotype turned up many times. Using its own MiXCR run on the 5' RACE reads, TCRdb lists one record per CDR3 protein. The table includes just under 150,000 distinct CDR3 sequences, 6% detected once. Specimen: PBMCs or a T cell subset sorted from them (not recorded which). The rearrangement uses TRBV12-3 or TRBV12-4 and TRBJ1-2; no clear D. The TCR was taken from an adult woman who had mild COVID-19 (a few samples of this study predate the infection). Cell type and time point are not known. The CDR3 bases are TGTGCCAGCAGTTCACCCTCGAACTATGGCTACACCTTC. Its protein is CASSSPSNYGYTF.